This T cell receptor (beta chain) emerged from a study of identical twins. Study-wide points: Findings came from cross-sectional statistics, without long-term follow-up of donors.

This clonotype was recorded a few times. Its antigen is currently unknown. TCRdb fed the 5' RACE reads into MiXCR, producing one record per CDR3 protein. The sample contains around 1.7 million distinct CDR3 sequences, about 31% of which appear only once. The source is a newborn girl in good health. Material: cord blood.

The CDR3: CASNTDRDDEKLFF. CDR3 DNA: TGTGCCAGCAACACCGACAGGGATGATGAAAAACTGTTTTTT. The chain recombines TRBV28 with TRBJ1-4; 7 nucleotides match TRBD1. V trimming: 7 bases; J trimming: 6 bases; junction bases outside the gene matches: 8. The length of the CDR3 is 14 residues. Germline V gives CDR1 MDHEN, CDR2 SYDVKM.